Shown below are 12 T cell receptor beta chains from a single sample sequenced in a study of T cell clonality in common variable immunodeficiency. Only in-frame clones appear in the TCRdb table, and some are missing; sequencing was by immunoSEQ multiplex PCR. Reported are about 35,000 clones, none seen only once; the ten largest carry 0.95%. Sequencing used peripheral blood mononuclear cells. These TCRs come from a person aged 18 to 70 in good health.

This clone was observed many times. Read data end 3 residues before the CDR3 end; the end is taken from the germline J gene. The chain employs TRBV7-8 and TRBJ2-7; D is perhaps TRBD2 (7 bases). Between the trimmed V and J ends, which lost 5 bases and 2 bases, there was a span of 16 bases. In germline, CDR1 is SGHVS, CDR2 FQNEAQ. The CDR3 is made up of 15 amino acids. The part of the CDR3 DNA that was read is TGTGCCAGCAGCCCGCGAACGGGGGGCACCTACGAG. It codes for CASSPRTGGTYE. Given in full, the CDR3 is CASSPRTGGTYEQYF. The full variable domain, its missing parts supplied by reference TRBV7-8 and TRBJ2-7, is GAGVSQSPRYKVAKRGQDVALRCDPISGHVSLFWYQQALGQGPEFLTYFQNEAQLDKSGLPSDRFFAERPEGSVSTLKIQRTQQEDSAVYLCASSPRTGGTYEQYFGPGTRLTVT.

This clone was counted at least ten times. With the read ending 3 residues before the CDR3 end, the germline J gene is used to fill in that end. The chain has TRBV10-3 and TRBJ2-7, with 12 bases lining up with TRBD2. The V and J ends lost 6 bases and 3 bases, in that order; junction bases with no gene match: 3. Germline V gene lookup returns CDR1 ENHRY and CDR2 SYGVKD. The CDR3 loop spans 14 amino acids. The CDR3 sequence is CAIRETSGSYEQYF. The sequenced CDR3 bases are TGTGCCATCAGGGAGACTAGCGGGAGCTACGAG.

This clone was observed at least ten times. The CDR3 end is not reached by the read, which stops 3 residues before it; the germline J gene fills it in. Other DNA sequences in the same sample also yield this CDR3. This chain connects TRBV7-9 to TRBJ2-3; perhaps TRBD2 as D (5 bases). The CDR3 runs to 11 residues. The V gene's germline CDR1 is SEHNR and CDR2 FQNEAQ (reference sequence). V lost 5 bases to trimming and J lost 6 bases, with 6 bases between them. CDR3 DNA, as far as it was read: TGTGCCAGCAGCCGAGGGGATACG. Its protein product is CASSRGDT. The full CDR3 reads CASSRGDTQYF.

Many counts were recorded for this clone. The observed sequence ends 3 residues before the CDR3 terminus, with the missing tail filled in from the germline J gene. J is TRBJ1-5 and V is TRBV11-2; D might be TRBD1 (5 bases). V was shortened by 5 bases and J by 3 bases, with 14 bases between the two germline ends. CDR3 length equals 15 residues. Germline assignment: CDR1 SGHAT and CDR2 FQNNGV. CDR3 in amino acids: CASSRSGTNNQPQHF. The part of the CDR3 DNA that was read is TGTGCCAGCAGCCGGAGCGGGACCAACAATCAGCCC. Complete variable domain (other parts from reference TRBV11-2 and TRBJ1-5): EAGVAQSPRYKIIEKRQSVAFWCNPISGHATLYWYQQILGQGPKLLIQFQNNGVVDDSQLPKDRFSAERLKGVDSTLKIQPAKLEDSAVYLCASSRSGTNNQPQHFGDGTRLSIL.

The table lists this clone with many counts. The CDR3 end is not reached by the read, which stops 3 residues before it; the germline J gene fills it in. This chain uses TRBV7-9 with TRBJ1-1; 8 bases are shared with TRBD1. The CDR3 is 15 residues long. CDR1 and CDR2 from the germline V gene are SEHNR and FQNEAQ (reference sequence). The V gene end was trimmed by 3 bases and the J gene end by 3 bases; junction bases not matched to a gene: 6. The covered CDR3 bases are TGTGCCAGCAGCTTCTACACAGGGGGGGACACTGAA. It encodes CASSFYTGGDTE. The whole CDR3 protein reads CASSFYTGGDTEAFF.

Ten or more counts support this clone. The observed sequence ends 3 residues before the CDR3 terminus, with the missing tail filled in from the germline J gene. The genes are TRBV7-3 and TRBJ1-1; 8 nucleotides agree with TRBD1. The CDR3 is 14 amino acids. The V gene's germline CDR1 is SGHTA and CDR2 FQGTGA. The J segment lost 2 bases and the V segment lost 5 bases, leaving 4 bases of the junction unmatched. The sequenced CDR3 bases are TGTGCCAGCAGCCCCTCAGGGGGCAACACTGAA. Its protein is CASSPSGGNTE. The entire CDR3 is CASSPSGGNTEAFF.

Regarding this clone: The missing CDR3 end, 3 residues past where the read stops, is filled in from the germline J gene. The rearrangement links TRBV16 to TRBJ1-4; possibly TRBD1 for D (5 bases). V shed 4 bases and J shed 2 bases, with 8 bases lying between them. This CDR3 region has 14 residues. The germline gives CDR1 KGHSY, CDR2 FQNENV. Incomplete CDR3 DNA: TGTGCCAGCAGCCCGCGACAGACTAATGAAAAA. It specifies CASSPRQTNEK. The full CDR3 is CASSPRQTNEKLFF.

This clone was found many times. Read coverage stops 3 residues before the CDR3 terminus; the germline J gene supplies the remainder. This chain uses TRBV5-1 with TRBJ1-4; D is perhaps TRBD1 (6 bases). Germline loops: CDR1 SGHRS, CDR2 YFSETQ. V was clipped by 4 bases and J by 2 bases, with 15 bases between them. CDR3 size: 16 residues. The chain's CDR3 is CASSTTTQGTNEKLFF. Incomplete CDR3 DNA: TGCGCCAGCAGCACCACCACACAGGGCACTAATGAAAAA.

This clone was found many times. The sequenced fragment ends 3 residues before the CDR3 boundary, so the rest is inferred from the germline J gene. The V and J genes are TRBV6-1 and TRBJ1-5; 7 nucleotides agree with TRBD1. Germline CDR1 MNHNS, CDR2 SASEGT. V trimming: 4 bases; J trimming: 3 bases; junction bases outside the gene matches: 3. The CDR3 spans 14 residues. The CDR3 sequence: CASSGTGDNQPQHF. CDR3 DNA, as far as it was read: TGTGCCAGCAGTGGGACAGGCGACAATCAGCCC.

This clone was seen more than once but under ten times. The read comes to an end 3 residues before the CDR3 does, leaving the germline J gene to fill in the end. This chain joins TRBV25-1 and TRBJ1-5, with 9 positions matching TRBD1. V lost 7 bases and J lost 3; bases outside the gene matches: 4. Per the germline V gene, CDR1 is MGHDK and CDR2 is SYGVNS. The CDR3 spans 14 residues. CDR3 in amino acids: CASTGTGPNQPQHF. The part of the CDR3 DNA that was read is TGTGCCAGCACCGGGACAGGGCCCAATCAGCCC. The full variable domain, rest sourced from reference TRBV25-1 and TRBJ1-5, is EADIYQTPRYLVIGTGKKITLECSQTMGHDKMYWYQQDPGMELHLIHYSYGVNSTEKGDLSSESTVSRIRTEHFPLTLESARPSHTSQYLCASTGTGPNQPQHFGDGTRLSIL.

This clone was observed at least ten times. Coverage ceases 3 residues before the CDR3 finishes, and the germline J gene fills in the end. This chain connects TRBV7-9 to TRBJ2-3, with 7 bases lining up with TRBD1. Germline CDR1 reads SEHNR; CDR2 reads FQNEAQ (reference sequence). The CDR3 spans 15 residues. V trimming: 1 base; J trimming: 4 bases; junction bases outside the gene matches: 5. The CDR3 region is CASSLGQGVADTQYF. The sequenced CDR3 bases are TGTGCCAGCAGCTTAGGACAGGGCGTTGCAGATACG.

In its sample, this clone was seen many times. The sequenced fragment ends 3 residues before the CDR3 boundary, so the rest is inferred from the germline J gene. The chain is built from TRBV3-1 (or the pseudogene TRBV3-2) and TRBJ2-7, with a tentative D call TRBD2 (6 bases). This CDR3 contains 18 residues. Germline V CDR1 and CDR2: LGHDT, YNNKEL (reference sequence). V lost 2 bases and J lost 4, with 24 bases in between. The chain's CDR3 is CASSQRDYVTLANYEQYF. CDR3 DNA (partial): TGTGCCAGCAGCCAACGTGACTATGTGACCCTAGCGAATTACGAG.